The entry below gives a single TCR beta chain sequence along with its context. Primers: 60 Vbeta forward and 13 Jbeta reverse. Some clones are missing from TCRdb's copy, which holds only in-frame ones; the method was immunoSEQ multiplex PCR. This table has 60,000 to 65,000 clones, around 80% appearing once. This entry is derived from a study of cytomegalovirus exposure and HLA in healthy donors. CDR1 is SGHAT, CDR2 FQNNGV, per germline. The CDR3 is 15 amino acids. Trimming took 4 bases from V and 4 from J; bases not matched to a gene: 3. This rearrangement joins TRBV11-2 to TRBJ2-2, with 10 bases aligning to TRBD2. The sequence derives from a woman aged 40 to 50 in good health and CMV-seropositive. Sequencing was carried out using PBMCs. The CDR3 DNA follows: TGTGCCAGCAGCTCCCAGCGGGGGGGCACCGGGGAGCTGTTTTTT. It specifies CASSSQRGGTGELFF.